The rows below give T cell receptor beta chains drawn from one sample of a study of identifying expanded T cells in peripheral blood. Only in-frame clones appear in the TCRdb table, and some are missing; sequencing was by immunoSEQ multiplex PCR. The sample holds tens of thousands of clones, around 84% seen once. The material sequenced was blood. Receptors were obtained from a person aged 18-69 years in good health. CDR3s include the opening cysteine and the closing phenylalanine or tryptophan. D genes are given only for firm matches. Size values are once, few and many counts, or a class for expanded clones, and some rows have none.

V gene	CDR3 length	D gene	clone size	J gene	CDR3 protein	CDR3 DNA
TRBV6-1	11	.	.	TRBJ2-7	CASKGWDEQYF	TGTGCCAGCAAGGGCTGGGACGAGCAGTACTTC
TRBV30	12	.	.	TRBJ1-1	CAWRKEVTEAFF	TGTGCCTGGCGAAAAGAAGTGACTGAAGCTTTCTTT
TRBV7-6	14	TRBD1	.	TRBJ1-2	CASSGTGGGYGYTF	TGTGCCAGCTCCGGGACAGGGGGTGGCTATGGCTACACCTTC
TRBV6-1	12	.	.	TRBJ1-2	CASSVDNYGYTF	TGTGCCAGCAGTGTGGATAACTATGGCTACACCTTC
TRBV19	15	TRBD2	.	TRBJ2-1	CASSASGGAYNEQFF	TGTGCCAGTAGTGCTAGCGGGGGTGCCTACAATGAGCAGTTCTTC
TRBV7-2	16	TRBD1	.	TRBJ2-7	CASSLEYNRGNYEQYF	TGTGCCAGCAGCTTAGAATACAACAGGGGGAACTACGAGCAGTACTTC
TRBV15	16	TRBD1	.	TRBJ1-4	CATSRDPGQGNEKLFF	TGTGCCACCAGCAGAGATCCGGGACAGGGGAATGAAAAACTGTTTTTT
TRBV11-2	12	TRBD1	.	TRBJ1-1	CASRQPGGAAFF	TGTGCCAGCAGACAACCAGGGGGCGCAGCTTTCTTT
TRBV7-2	17	.	.	TRBJ2-6	CASSFVPGLSGANVLTF	TGTGCCAGCAGCTTCGTACCGGGACTTTCTGGGGCCAACGTCCTGACTTTC
TRBV7-2	14	.	many	TRBJ1-1	CASSLARAGTEAFF	TGTGCCAGCAGCTTAGCCAGGGCGGGCACTGAAGCTTTCTTT